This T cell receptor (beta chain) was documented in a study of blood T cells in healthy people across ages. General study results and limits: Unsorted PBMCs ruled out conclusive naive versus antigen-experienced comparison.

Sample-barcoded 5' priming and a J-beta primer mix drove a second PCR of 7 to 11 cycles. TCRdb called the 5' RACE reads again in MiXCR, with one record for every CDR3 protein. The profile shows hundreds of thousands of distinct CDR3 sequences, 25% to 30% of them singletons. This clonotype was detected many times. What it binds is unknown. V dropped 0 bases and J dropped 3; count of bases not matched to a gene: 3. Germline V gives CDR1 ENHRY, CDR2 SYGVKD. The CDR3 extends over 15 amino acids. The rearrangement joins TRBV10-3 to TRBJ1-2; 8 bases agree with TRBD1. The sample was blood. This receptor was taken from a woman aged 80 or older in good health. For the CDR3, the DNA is TGTGCCATCAGTGAGTCTCCGACAGGGGACTATGGCTACACCTTC. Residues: CAISESPTGDYGYTF.